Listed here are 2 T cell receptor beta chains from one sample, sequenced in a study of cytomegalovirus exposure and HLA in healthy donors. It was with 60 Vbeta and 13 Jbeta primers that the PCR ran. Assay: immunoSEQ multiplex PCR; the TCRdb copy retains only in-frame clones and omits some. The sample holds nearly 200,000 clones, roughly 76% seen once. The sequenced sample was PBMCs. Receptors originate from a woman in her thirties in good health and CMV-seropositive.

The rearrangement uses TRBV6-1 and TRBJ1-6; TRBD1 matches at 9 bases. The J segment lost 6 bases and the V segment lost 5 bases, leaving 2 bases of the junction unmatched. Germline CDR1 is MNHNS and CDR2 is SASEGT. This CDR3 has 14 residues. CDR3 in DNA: TGTGCCAGCAGTATGGGACAGGGTAATTCACCCCTCCACTTT. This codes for CASSMGQGNSPLHF.

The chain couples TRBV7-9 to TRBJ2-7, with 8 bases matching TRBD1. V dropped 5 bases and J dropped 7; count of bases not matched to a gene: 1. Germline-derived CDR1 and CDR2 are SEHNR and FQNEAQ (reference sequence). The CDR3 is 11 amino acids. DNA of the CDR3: TGTGCCAGCAGCCGACAGGGGGAGCAGTACTTC. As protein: CASSRQGEQYF.